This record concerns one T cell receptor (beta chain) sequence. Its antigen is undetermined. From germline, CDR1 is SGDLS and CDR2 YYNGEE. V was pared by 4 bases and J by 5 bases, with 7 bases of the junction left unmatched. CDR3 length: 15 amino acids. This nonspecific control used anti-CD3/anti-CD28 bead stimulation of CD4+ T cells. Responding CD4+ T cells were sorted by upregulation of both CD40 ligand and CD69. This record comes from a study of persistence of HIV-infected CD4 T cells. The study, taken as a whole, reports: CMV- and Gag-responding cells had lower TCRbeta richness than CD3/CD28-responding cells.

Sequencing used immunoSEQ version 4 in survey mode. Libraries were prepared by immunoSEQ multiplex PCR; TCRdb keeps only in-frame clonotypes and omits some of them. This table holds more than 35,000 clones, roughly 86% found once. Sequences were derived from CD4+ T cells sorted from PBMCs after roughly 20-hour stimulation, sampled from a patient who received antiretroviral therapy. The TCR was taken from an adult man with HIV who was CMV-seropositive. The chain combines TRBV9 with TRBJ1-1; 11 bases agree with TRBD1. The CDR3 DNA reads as TGTGCCAGCAGCCCCTCCGGGACAGGGGGAACTGAAGCTTTCTTT. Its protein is CASSPSGTGGTEAFF.